This T cell receptor (beta chain) originates from a study of shared T cell receptors in the human thymus. Method: immunoSEQ multiplex PCR; TCRdb's copy keeps in-frame clones and lacks some. The sample records approximately 760,000 clones, 80% to 90% being singletons. With V trimmed by 1 base and J by 0 bases, 16 bases remained unmatched. The CDR3 contains 21 residues. CDR1 and CDR2 (germline): MNHNS, SASEGT. These sequences were also reported in another study, on human thymus T cells. That investigation notes: Healthy Finnish infants undergoing corrective surgery for congenital heart defects were the donors. Corrective heart surgery yielded the resections from which the thymus tissue came. Gene usage (both V and J) appeared biased in thymic and blood repertoires. Reports from related research described highly overlapping thymic repertoires among unrelated individuals.

The chain carries TRBV6-1 and TRBJ2-1; 9 bases map to TRBD1. This receptor was obtained from a girl less than two years old with a congenital heart defect. Material for sequencing was thymocytes. The CDR3 spells CASSEGAKGQGGESSYNEQFF. CDR3 DNA sequence: TGTGCCAGCAGTGAAGGGGCAAAGGGACAGGGAGGGGAAAGCTCCTACAATGAGCAGTTCTTC.